This TCR beta chain was identified in a study of T cells in narcolepsy. CDR1 SGHNT and CDR2 YENEEA come from the germline V gene. CDR3 length: 15 amino acids. The V gene lost 5 bases and the J gene lost 2 bases, with 15 bases spanning the gap. Some clones are missing from TCRdb's copy, which holds only in-frame ones; the method was immunoSEQ multiplex PCR. The table has about 31,000 clones, around 80% seen once. The sample was CD45RA- memory CD4+ T cells from PBMCs. The TCR comes from a human donor with narcolepsy. The V and J genes are TRBV11-3 and TRBJ2-5; D possibly matches TRBD1 or TRBD2 (5 bases each). The CDR3 DNA reads as TGTGCCAGCAGCCGCCGAGGGACGGAACAAGAGACCCAGTACTTC. Translating it yields CASSRRGTEQETQYF.